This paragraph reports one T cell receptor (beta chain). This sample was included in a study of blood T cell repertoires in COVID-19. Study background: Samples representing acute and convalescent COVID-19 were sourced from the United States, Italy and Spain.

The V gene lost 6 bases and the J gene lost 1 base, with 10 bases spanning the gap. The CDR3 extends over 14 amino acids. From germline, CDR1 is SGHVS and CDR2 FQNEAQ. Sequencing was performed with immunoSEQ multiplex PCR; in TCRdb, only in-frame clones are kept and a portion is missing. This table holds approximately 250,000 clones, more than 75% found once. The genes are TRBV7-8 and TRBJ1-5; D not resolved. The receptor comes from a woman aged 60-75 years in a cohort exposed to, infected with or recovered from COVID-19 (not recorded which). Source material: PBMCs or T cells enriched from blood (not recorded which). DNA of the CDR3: TGTGCCAGCAGGGAGGGTATCAGCAATCAGCCCCAGCATTTT. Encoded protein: CASREGISNQPQHF.